This T cell receptor beta chain originates from a study of T cells in Graves' hyperthyroidism and ophthalmopathy (dated by TCRdb to between 2018 and 2021). About the study as a whole: Peripheral blood samples were taken at initial diagnosis, before any treatment was given. TCR V-J signatures able to tell the groups apart were searched for in a discovery cohort of 100 patients, of whom under 45 had Graves' ophthalmopathy and about 55 had stable Graves' hyperthyroidism. An independent validation cohort of about 19 hyperthyroidism patients and 15 or so patients who later progressed to ophthalmopathy tested prospective prediction of ophthalmopathy. The 95 to 100 discovery patients were randomly divided into training and test sets at a 7:3 ratio. Thyroid tissue and blood T-cell repertoires from about six Graves' hyperthyroidism patients were also compared in the study. Following sampling, methimazole starting at 30 mg daily was given to hyperthyroidism patients, and high-dose intravenous methylprednisolone was given to ophthalmopathy patients. The paper describes TCR Vbeta CDR3 sequencing of roughly 130 peripheral blood samples, made up of approximately 40 ophthalmopathy patients, roughly 80 hyperthyroidism patients and about 17 progressor patients. The paper's findings and limits, for the study overall: Sample size was not statistically predetermined, and investigators were not blinded to group allocation. In cross-validation, a model built on a 13 V-J signature told ophthalmopathy apart from stable hyperthyroidism with 85% to 90% sensitivity and roughly 82% specificity, and in testing the same model reached 80%/75%. In validation, progression to ophthalmopathy was predicted by the model with approximately 67% sensitivity and 72% to 85% specificity, a median of approximately 7.1 months before onset. Most expanded thyroid clonotypes (frequency above 0.001) were also detected in blood, suggesting blood repertoires may reflect thyroid immune responses.

Amplification of TCR beta CDR3 regions was carried out from RNA transcripts. A first-round RT-PCR of the TCR CDR3 used the HTBI primer set with the Qiagen OneStep RT-PCR kit. Libraries were constructed in a second round of multiplex PCR, after which size selection and purification were carried out. Libraries were sequenced paired-end with 100 bp reads on an Illumina HiSeq2000. On the study's bioinformatics: SOAPnuke was used to process the raw data, with reads discarded if the reads contained adapters or uncalled bases, had a mean Phred below 15, or lacked an exact constant-primer or identifier match. COPE v1.2.5 was used to merge high-quality paired reads, and clonotypes were defined as unique nucleotide sequences. Clonotypes were aligned to IMGT TRBV, TRBD and TRBJ reference segments using MiTCR v1.1. The analysis included only V-J combinations with a frequency above 0.0001, which together covered roughly 99% of the repertoires. The TCS score was defined as the ratio of F50 (clonal expansion) to E x V (chaos), calculated using BLOSUM62-based TCRdist between CDR3 peptides within each V-J. Welch's t-statistics and random forest reduced just over 500 V-J features to roughly 13, which were used in a naive Bayes classifier (R e1071). TCRdb redid the processing of the public reads, applying fastp at Q25 and MiXCR, and retained in-frame beta chains. Identical CDR3 protein sequences are pooled into one entry, listed with their most common genes and DNA. TCRdb's processing, not the authors', yielded these V and J calls. The sample includes around 600,000 distinct CDR3 sequences, with approximately 15% observed a single time. The ten top clones hold roughly 3.4% of the sample.

Ophthalmopathy patients had moderately to severely active disease, Clinical Activity Score of at least 3, NOSPECS grade of at least 4, and duration under 3 months. The study excluded patients with uncontrolled infections, other autoimmune diseases, pregnancy or lactation. Diagnoses were based on clinical symptoms, serum thyroxine and TRAb, thyroid ultrasound and orbital computed tomography. PBMCs were separated from approximately 9.9 ml of fresh peripheral blood using Ficoll-Paque density gradient centrifugation. Trizol reagent was used to extract total RNA, and RNA quality was then checked on an Agilent 2100 Bioanalyzer. The CDR3 runs 16 residues from the cysteine to the phenylalanine. Only the CDR3 part of the read is kept: 48 bases, read in frame from the first base. A distance of 15 bases separates the germline ends of V and J, which lose 3 bases and 0 bases respectively. From a lookup of the germline V gene, CDR1 and CDR2 are SGHVS and FQNEAQ.

This clonotype was observed many times. The clone's antigen remains unknown. Nothing much larger sits one base from this clone, and base qualities are not available. The chain employs TRBV7-8 and TRBJ2-7; TRBD2 is possibly the D segment (5 matching bases). Sequenced sample: blood. The source of this sequence is a woman aged 40 to 50 with Graves' ophthalmopathy. The CDR3 corresponds to CASSLEEHLSSYEQYF. The nucleotide sequence reads as follows: TGTGCCAGCAGCTTGGAGGAACACCTGAGCTCCTACGAGCAGTACTTC.